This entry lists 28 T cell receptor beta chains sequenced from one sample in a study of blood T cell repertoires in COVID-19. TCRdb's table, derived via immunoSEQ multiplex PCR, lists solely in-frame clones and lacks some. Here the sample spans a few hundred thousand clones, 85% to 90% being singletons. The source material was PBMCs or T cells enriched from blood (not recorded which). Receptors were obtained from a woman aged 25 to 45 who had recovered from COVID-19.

In DNA form, the CDR3 reads TGTGCCAGCTCACCAGGGGCCGATAACTATGGCTACACCTTC. Its translation is CASSPGADNYGYTF. The chain carries TRBV18 and TRBJ1-2, with D possibly matching TRBD1 (5 bases). This CDR3 has 14 amino acids. The V end was cut by 2 bases, the J end by 1 base, with 8 bases between. Germline V gives CDR1 KGHSH, CDR2 LQKENI.

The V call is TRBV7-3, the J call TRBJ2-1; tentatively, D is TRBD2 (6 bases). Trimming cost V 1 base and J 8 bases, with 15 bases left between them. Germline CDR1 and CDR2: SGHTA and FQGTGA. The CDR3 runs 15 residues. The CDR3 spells CASSLKGGWRDEQFF. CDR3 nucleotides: TGTGCCAGCAGCTTAAAAGGAGGGTGGCGCGATGAGCAGTTCTTC. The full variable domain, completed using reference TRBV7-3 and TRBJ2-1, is GAGVSQTPSNKVTEKGKYVELRCDPISGHTALYWYRQSLGQGPEFLIYFQGTGAADDSGLPNDRFFAVRPEGSVSTLKIQRTERGDSAVYLCASSLKGGWRDEQFFGPGTRLTVL.

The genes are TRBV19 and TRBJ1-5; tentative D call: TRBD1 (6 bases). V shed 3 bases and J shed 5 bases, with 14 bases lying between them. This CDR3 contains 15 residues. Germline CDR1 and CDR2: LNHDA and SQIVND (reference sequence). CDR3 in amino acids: CASSMKDRSYQPQHF. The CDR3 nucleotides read TGTGCCAGTAGTATGAAGGACAGATCCTATCAGCCCCAGCATTTT.

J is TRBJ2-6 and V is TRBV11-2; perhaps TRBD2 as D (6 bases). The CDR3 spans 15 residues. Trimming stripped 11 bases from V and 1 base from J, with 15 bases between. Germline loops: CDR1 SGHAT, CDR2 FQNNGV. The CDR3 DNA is TGTGCCTCTCTTCCCGGGAGTTCTGGGGCCAACGTCCTGACTTTC. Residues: CASLPGSSGANVLTF.

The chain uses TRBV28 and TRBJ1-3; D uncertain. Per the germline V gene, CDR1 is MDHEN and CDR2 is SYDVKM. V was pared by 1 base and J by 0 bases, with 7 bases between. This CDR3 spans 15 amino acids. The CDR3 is CASSLSGISGNTIYF. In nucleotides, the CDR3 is TGTGCCAGCAGTTTATCAGGCATCTCTGGAAACACCATATATTTT.

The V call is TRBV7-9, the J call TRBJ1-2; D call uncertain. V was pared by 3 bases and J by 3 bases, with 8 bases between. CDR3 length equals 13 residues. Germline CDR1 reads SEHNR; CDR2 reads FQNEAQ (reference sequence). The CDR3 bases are TGTGCCAGCAGCTTCCCGCAGGACTATGGCTACACCTTC. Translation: CASSFPQDYGYTF. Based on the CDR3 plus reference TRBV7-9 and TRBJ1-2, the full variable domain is DTGVSQNPRHKITKRGQNVTFRCDPISEHNRLYWYRQTLGQGPEFLTYFQNEAQLEKSRLLSDRFSAERPKGSFSTLEIQRTEQGDSAMYLCASSFPQDYGYTFGSGTRLTVV.

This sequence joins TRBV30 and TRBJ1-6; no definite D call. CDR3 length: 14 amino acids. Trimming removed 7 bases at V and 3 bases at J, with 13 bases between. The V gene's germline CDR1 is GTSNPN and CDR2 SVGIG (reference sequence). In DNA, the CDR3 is TGTGCCTCCGGACTCCCGAACTATAATTCACCCCTCCACTTT. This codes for CASGLPNYNSPLHF.

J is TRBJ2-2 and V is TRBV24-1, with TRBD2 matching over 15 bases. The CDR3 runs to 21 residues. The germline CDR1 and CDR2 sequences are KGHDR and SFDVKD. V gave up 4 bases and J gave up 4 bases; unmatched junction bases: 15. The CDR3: CATSDSPGTSGRYSGTGELFF. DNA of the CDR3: TGTGCCACCAGTGACTCACCCGGGACTAGCGGGAGGTATAGCGGCACCGGGGAGCTGTTTTTT.

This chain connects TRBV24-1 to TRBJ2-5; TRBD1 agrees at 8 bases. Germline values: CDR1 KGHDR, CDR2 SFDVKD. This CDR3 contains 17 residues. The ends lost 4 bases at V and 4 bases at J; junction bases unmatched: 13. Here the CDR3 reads CATSDSGTQGVRETQYF. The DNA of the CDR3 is TGTGCCACCAGTGACTCCGGAACACAGGGGGTAAGAGAGACCCAGTACTTC.

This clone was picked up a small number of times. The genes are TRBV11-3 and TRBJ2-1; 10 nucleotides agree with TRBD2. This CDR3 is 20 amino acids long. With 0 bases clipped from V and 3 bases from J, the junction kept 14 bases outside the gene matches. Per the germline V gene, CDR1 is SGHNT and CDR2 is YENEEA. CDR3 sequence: CASSLDEPKLAGVHYNEQFF. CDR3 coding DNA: TGTGCCAGCAGCTTAGATGAGCCTAAGCTAGCGGGAGTACACTACAATGAGCAGTTCTTC.

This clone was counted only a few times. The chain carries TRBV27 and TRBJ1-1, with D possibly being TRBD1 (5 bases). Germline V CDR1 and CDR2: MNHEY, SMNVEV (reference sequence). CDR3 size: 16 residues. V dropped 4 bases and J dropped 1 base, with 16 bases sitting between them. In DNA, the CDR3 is TGTGCCAGCAGTTGGACCTGGCGACAGAGGAACACTGAAGCTTTCTTT. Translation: CASSWTWRQRNTEAFF.

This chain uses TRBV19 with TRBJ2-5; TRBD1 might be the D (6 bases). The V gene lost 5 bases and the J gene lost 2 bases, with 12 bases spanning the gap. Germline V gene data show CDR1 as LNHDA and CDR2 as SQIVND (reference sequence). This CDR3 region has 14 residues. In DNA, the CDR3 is TGTGCCAGTAGTGCGGACAGTTCTCAAGAGACCCAGTACTTC. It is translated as CASSADSSQETQYF. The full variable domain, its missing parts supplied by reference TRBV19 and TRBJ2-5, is DGGITQSPKYLFRKEGQNVTLSCEQNLNHDAMYWYRQDPGQGLRLIYYSQIVNDFQKGDIAEGYSVSREKKESFPLTVTSAQKNPTAFYLCASSADSSQETQYFGPGTRLLVL.

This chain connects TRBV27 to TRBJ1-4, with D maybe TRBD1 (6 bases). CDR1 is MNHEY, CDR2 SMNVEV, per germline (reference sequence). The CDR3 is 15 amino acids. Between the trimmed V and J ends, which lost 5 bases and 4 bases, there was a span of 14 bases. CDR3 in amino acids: CASSQRQAGNEKLFF. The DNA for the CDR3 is TGTGCCAGCAGTCAGCGACAGGCCGGTAATGAAAAACTGTTTTTT. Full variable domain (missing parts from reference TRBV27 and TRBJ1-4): EAQVTQNPRYLITVTGKKLTVTCSQNMNHEYMSWYRQDPGLGLRQIYYSMNVEVTDKGDVPEGYKVSRKEKRNFPLILESPSPNQTSLYFCASSQRQAGNEKLFFGSGTQLSVL.

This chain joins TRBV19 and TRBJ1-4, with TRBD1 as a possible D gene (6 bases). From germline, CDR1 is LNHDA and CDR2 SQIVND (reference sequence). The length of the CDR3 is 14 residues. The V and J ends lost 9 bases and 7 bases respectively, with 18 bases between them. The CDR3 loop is CASTSGGAFEKLFF. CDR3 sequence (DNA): TGTGCCAGCACCTCGGGGGGGGCATTTGAAAAACTGTTTTTT. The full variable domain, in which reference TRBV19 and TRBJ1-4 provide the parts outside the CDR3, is DGGITQSPKYLFRKEGQNVTLSCEQNLNHDAMYWYRQDPGQGLRLIYYSQIVNDFQKGDIAEGYSVSREKKESFPLTVTSAQKNPTAFYLCASTSGGAFEKLFFGSGTQLSVL.

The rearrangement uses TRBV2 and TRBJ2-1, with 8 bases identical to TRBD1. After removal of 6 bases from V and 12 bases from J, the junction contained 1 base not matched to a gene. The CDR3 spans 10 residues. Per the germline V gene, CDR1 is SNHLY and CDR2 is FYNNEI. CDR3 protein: CASRGTGQFF. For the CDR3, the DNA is TGTGCCAGCAGAGGGACAGGGCAGTTCTTC.

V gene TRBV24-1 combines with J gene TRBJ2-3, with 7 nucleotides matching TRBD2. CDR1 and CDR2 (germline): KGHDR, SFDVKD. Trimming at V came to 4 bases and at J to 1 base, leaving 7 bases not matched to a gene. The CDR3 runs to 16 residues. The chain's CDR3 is CATSETGSGGTDTQYF. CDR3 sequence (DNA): TGTGCCACCAGTGAAACCGGAAGCGGGGGCACAGATACGCAGTATTTT.

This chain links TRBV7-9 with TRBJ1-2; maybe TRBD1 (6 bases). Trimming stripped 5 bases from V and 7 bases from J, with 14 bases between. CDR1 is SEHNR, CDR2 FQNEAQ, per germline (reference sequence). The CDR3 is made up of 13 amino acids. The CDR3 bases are TGTGCCAGCAGCCCAAGGGACATGTCTGGCTACACCTTC. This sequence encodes CASSPRDMSGYTF.

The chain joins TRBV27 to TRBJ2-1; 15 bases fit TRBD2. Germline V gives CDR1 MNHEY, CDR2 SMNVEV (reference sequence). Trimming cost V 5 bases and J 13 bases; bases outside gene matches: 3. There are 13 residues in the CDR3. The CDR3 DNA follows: TGTGCCAGCAGTGGACTAGCGGGAGGGCCCCAGTTCTTC. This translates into CASSGLAGGPQFF.

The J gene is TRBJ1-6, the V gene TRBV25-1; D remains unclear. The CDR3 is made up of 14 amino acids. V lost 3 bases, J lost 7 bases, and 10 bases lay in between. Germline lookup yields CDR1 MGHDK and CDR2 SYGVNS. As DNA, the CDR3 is TGTGCCAGCAGTGATCCACAGCTGAATTCACCCCTCCACTTT. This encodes CASSDPQLNSPLHF.

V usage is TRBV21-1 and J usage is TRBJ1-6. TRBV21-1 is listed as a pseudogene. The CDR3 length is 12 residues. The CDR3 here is CASSKVPRALHF. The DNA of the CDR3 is TGTGCCAGCAGCAAAGTCCCGCGGGCCCTCCACTTT.

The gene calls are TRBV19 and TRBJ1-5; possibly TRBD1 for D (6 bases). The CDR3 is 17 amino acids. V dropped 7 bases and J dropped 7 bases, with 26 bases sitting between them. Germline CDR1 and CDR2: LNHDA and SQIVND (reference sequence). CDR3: CASKIHPHREIRQPQHF. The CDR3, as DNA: TGTGCCAGTAAGATCCACCCACACAGGGAAATCAGACAGCCCCAGCATTTT.

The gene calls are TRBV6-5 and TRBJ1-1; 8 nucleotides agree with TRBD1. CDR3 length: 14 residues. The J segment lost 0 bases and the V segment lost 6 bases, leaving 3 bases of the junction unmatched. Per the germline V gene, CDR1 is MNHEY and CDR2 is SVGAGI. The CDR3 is CASSLDRVNTEAFF. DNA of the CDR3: TGTGCCAGCAGCTTGGACAGGGTGAACACTGAAGCTTTCTTT.

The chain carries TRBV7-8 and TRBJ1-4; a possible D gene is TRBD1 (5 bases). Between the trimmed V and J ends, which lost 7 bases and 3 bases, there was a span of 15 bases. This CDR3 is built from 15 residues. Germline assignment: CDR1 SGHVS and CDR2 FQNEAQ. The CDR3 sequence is CASTEAGLSNEKLFF. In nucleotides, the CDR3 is TGTGCCAGCACCGAAGCAGGGTTGTCTAATGAAAAACTGTTTTTT.

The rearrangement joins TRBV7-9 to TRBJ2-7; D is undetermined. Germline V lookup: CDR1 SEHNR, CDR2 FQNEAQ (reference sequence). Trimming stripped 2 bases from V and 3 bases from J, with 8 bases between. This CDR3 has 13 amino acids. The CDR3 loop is CASSLYGFYEQYF. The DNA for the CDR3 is TGTGCCAGCAGCTTATACGGGTTCTACGAGCAGTACTTC.

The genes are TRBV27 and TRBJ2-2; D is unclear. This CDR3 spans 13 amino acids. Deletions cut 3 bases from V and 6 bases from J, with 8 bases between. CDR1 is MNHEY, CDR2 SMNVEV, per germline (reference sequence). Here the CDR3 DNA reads TGTGCCAGCAGTTTTGAAGCCCCCGGGGAGCTGTTTTTT. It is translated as CASSFEAPGELFF.

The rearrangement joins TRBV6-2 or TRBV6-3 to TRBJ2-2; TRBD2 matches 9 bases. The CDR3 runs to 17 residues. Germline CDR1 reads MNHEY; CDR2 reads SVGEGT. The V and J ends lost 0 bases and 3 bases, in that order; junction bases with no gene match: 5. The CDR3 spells CASSYSLTSGDTGELFF. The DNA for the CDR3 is TGTGCCAGCAGTTACTCCTTGACTAGCGGTGACACCGGGGAGCTGTTTTTT.

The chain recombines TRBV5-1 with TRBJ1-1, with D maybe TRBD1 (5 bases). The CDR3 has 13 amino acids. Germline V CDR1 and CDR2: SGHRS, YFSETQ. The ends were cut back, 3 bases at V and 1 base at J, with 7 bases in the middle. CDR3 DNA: TGCGCCAGCAGCTCGACAGAGAACACTGAAGCTTTCTTT. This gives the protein CASSSTENTEAFF. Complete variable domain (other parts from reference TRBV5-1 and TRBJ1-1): KAGVTQTPRYLIKTRGQQVTLSCSPISGHRSVSWYQQTPGQGLQFLFEYFSETQRNKGNFPGRFSGRQFSNSRSEMNVSTLELGDSALYLCASSSTENTEAFFGQGTRLTVV.

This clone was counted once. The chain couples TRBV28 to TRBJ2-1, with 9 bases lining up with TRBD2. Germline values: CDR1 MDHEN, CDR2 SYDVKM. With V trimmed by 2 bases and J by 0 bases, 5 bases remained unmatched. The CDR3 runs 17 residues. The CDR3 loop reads CASSLASGTLSYNEQFF. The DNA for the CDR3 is TGTGCCAGCAGTTTAGCTAGCGGGACCCTCTCCTACAATGAGCAGTTCTTC. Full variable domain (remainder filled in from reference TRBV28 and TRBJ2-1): DVKVTQSSRYLVKRTGEKVFLECVQDMDHENMFWYRQDPGLGLRLIYFSYDVKMKEKGDIPEGYSVSREKKERFSLILESASTNQTSMYLCASSLASGTLSYNEQFFGPGTRLTVL.